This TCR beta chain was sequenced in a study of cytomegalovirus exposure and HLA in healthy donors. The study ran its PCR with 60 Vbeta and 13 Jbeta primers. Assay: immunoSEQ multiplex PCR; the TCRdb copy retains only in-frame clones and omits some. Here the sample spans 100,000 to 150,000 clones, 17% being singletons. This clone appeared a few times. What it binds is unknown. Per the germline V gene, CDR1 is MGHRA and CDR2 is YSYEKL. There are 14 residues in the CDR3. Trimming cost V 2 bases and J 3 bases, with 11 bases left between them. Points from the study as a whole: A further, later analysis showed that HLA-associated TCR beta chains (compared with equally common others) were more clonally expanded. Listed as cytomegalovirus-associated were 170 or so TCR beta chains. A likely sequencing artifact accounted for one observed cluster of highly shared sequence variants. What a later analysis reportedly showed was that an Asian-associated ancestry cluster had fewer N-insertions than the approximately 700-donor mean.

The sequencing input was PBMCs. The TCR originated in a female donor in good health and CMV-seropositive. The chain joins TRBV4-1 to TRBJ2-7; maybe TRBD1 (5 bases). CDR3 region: CASSQLDKDYEQYF. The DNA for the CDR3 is TGCGCCAGCAGCCAATTGGACAAGGACTACGAGCAGTACTTC.